This T cell receptor (beta chain) is from a study of OX40 agonist ivuxolimab in advanced cancers. Between the trimmed V and J ends, which lost 7 bases and 7 bases, there was a span of 10 bases. This CDR3 has 12 amino acids. The V gene's germline CDR1 is SNHLY and CDR2 FYNNEI. The data were produced by immunoSEQ multiplex PCR, yet TCRdb's version contains in-frame clones alone and is incomplete. Of about 100,000 clones in the sample, approximately 90% are singletons; the top ten hold around 1.2%. This TCR was sampled from an adult with an advanced solid tumor such as melanoma, head and neck, liver or kidney cancer. This chain uses TRBV2 with TRBJ2-2; D is unresolved. The source material was CD4+ or CD8+ T cells sorted from blood, sampled in a trial of the OX40 agonist ivuxolimab. The CDR3 is CASNRNSGELFF. DNA of the CDR3: TGTGCCAGCAACAGAAATAGCGGGGAGCTGTTTTTT.